The 21 T cell receptor beta chains below come from one sample, sequenced in a study of prognosis after radiotherapy for stage I lung cancer. From genomic DNA, TCR beta CDR3 was amplified by two-round multiplex PCR. With primers specific to each TRBV and TRBJ gene, the first-round PCR was performed. TCRdb recomputed calls from the multiplex PCR reads with MiXCR, one row per CDR3 protein. This table holds nearly 25,000 distinct CDR3 sequences, roughly 34% found once. The sample consisted of PBMCs, taken before or after stereotactic body radiation therapy (not recorded which). The receptors stem from a donor over 45 with non-small cell lung cancer.

This clonotype occurred many times. The rearrangement joins TRBV5-1 to TRBJ2-3, with 9 bases that match TRBD2. From germline, CDR1 is SGHRS and CDR2 YFSETQ. CDR3 size: 13 residues. Trimming removed 6 bases from V and 4 bases from J; junction bases left unmatched: 3. The CDR3 loop reads CASNSGSSDTQYF. The CDR3, as DNA: TGCGCCAGCAATAGCGGGAGCTCAGATACGCAGTATTTT.

The chain uses TRBV28 and TRBJ2-2, with a weak D call TRBD2 (7 bases). The CDR3 spans 17 residues. The V end lost 4 bases, the J end lost 6 bases, and 21 bases lay between the germline ends. Germline lookup yields CDR1 MDHEN and CDR2 SYDVKM. The chain's CDR3 is CASSSPWDYQGSGELFF. CDR3 sequence (DNA): TGTGCCAGCAGTTCCCCTTGGGACTACCAGGGGTCCGGGGAGCTGTTTTTT.

Ten or more counts support this clonotype. The chain employs TRBV14 and TRBJ2-1; D tentatively fits TRBD1 or TRBD2 (6 bases each). The V end lost 4 bases, the J end lost 5 bases, and 12 bases lay between the germline ends. Germline-derived CDR1 and CDR2 are SGHDN and FVKESK. This CDR3 region has 14 residues. The chain's CDR3 is CASSLGGRNNEQFF. The CDR3 bases are TGTGCCAGCAGCCTAGGGGGGCGTAACAATGAGCAGTTCTTC.

This clonotype was seen just once. V usage is TRBV11-2 and J usage is TRBJ2-7; TRBD2 agrees at 10 bases. The CDR3 length is 15 residues. Losses at the gene ends were 5 bases for V and 0 bases for J; bases not matched to a gene: 4. Germline CDR1 SGHAT, CDR2 FQNNGV. CDR3 residues: CASSPTSGASYEQYF. CDR3 DNA sequence: TGTGCCAGCAGCCCCACTAGCGGGGCCTCCTACGAGCAGTACTTC.

Concerning this clonotype itself: One junction end disagrees with the germline gene, perhaps due to a read error. The chain has TRBV7-3 and TRBJ1-5; D gene unclear. The CDR3 runs 13 residues. Germline V gene sequence: CDR1 SGHTA, CDR2 FQGTGA. The CDR3 bases are TGTGCCAACAGCAATGAACCAGATCAGCCCCAGCATTTT. It encodes CANSNEPDQPQHF.

J is TRBJ2-3 and V is TRBV12-3 or TRBV12-4; 11 nucleotides align to TRBD2. CDR3 size: 16 residues. The junction had 6 bases not matched to a gene; V was cut back by 3 bases and J by 4 bases. DNA of the CDR3: TGTGCCAGCAGTTTGGGTAGCGGGAGGGGGGCAGATACGCAGTATTTT. As protein: CASSLGSGRGADTQYF.

The rearrangement uses TRBV28 and TRBJ1-6; 7 positions agree with TRBD1. The CDR3 is 14 amino acids. V shed 6 bases and J 7 bases; nucleotides not matched to a gene: 6. Germline values: CDR1 MDHEN, CDR2 SYDVKM. The CDR3 here is CASRLTGRNSPLHF. The DNA of the CDR3 is TGTGCCAGCAGGCTGACAGGGCGAAATTCACCCCTCCACTTT. The full variable domain, its missing parts supplied by reference TRBV28 and TRBJ1-6, is DVKVTQSSRYLVKRTGEKVFLECVQDMDHENMFWYRQDPGLGLRLIYFSYDVKMKEKGDIPEGYSVSREKKERFSLILESASTNQTSMYLCASRLTGRNSPLHFGNGTRLTVT.

This clonotype was observed at least ten times. V is TRBV4-2 and J is TRBJ1-1; a weak D match, TRBD1 (5 bases). The germline gives CDR1 LGHNA, CDR2 YNFKEQ. The CDR3 extends over 18 amino acids. V was trimmed by 1 base and J by 0 bases, leaving 18 bases between them. The CDR3 nucleotides read TGTGCCAGCAGCCAAGGACGAGGGACCTACGAGATGAACACTGAAGCTTTCTTT. This codes for CASSQGRGTYEMNTEAFF.

This clonotype was recorded many times. This chain uses TRBV5-1 with TRBJ1-4; D is possibly TRBD1 (6 bases). Germline V lookup: CDR1 SGHRS, CDR2 YFSETQ. Trimming took off 0 bases at V and 8 bases at J, with 14 bases between the two ends. This CDR3 spans 15 amino acids. Written as DNA, the CDR3 is TGCGCCAGCAGCTTGGCGCACAGGGATAGCGAAAAACTGTTTTTT. It yields the protein CASSLAHRDSEKLFF. Based on the CDR3 plus reference TRBV5-1 and TRBJ1-4, the full variable domain is KAGVTQTPRYLIKTRGQQVTLSCSPISGHRSVSWYQQTPGQGLQFLFEYFSETQRNKGNFPGRFSGRQFSNSRSEMNVSTLELGDSALYLCASSLAHRDSEKLFFGSGTQLSVL.

Comments on this clonotype: One base away lies a much larger clone, so this may be a sequencing read error. This chain links TRBV29-1 with TRBJ2-2; D remains unclear. CDR3 size: 13 residues. Germline CDR1 is SQVTM and CDR2 is ANQGSEA. CDR3 in DNA: TGCAGCGTTGAAGGTGGATCCACCTGGGAGCTGTTTTTT. This sequence encodes CSVEGGSTWELFF.

The sample holds many counts of this clonotype. The chain employs TRBV20-1 and TRBJ2-3; 8 positions match TRBD2. V shed 7 bases and J 3 bases; nucleotides not matched to a gene: 9. The CDR3 is made up of 14 amino acids. CDR1 and CDR2 (germline): DFQATT, SNEGSKA (reference sequence). CDR3 in amino acids: CSVDPGLATDTQYF. Here the CDR3 DNA reads TGCAGTGTCGACCCCGGACTAGCAACAGATACGCAGTATTTT.

This chain links TRBV6-2 or TRBV6-3 with TRBJ2-1; 8 bases agree with TRBD1. Germline V gene data show CDR1 as MNHEY and CDR2 as SVGEGT. The CDR3 sequence is 15 residues long. The V and J ends lost 5 bases and 0 bases, in that order; junction bases with no gene match: 3. The CDR3 protein is CASSDTGGSYNEQFF. The CDR3 DNA is TGTGCCAGCAGTGATACAGGGGGCTCCTACAATGAGCAGTTCTTC.

To note about this clonotype: A much bigger clone sits one base away, suggesting this may be a read error. The chain has TRBV6-2 or TRBV6-3 and TRBJ2-6; D is undetermined. The germline V gene encodes CDR1 MNHEY and CDR2 SVGEGT. This CDR3 comprises 14 residues. The CDR3 DNA is TGTGCCAGCATTTACAACTCTGGGGCCAACGTCCTGACTTTC. Protein: CASIYNSGANVLTF.

About this clonotype: A much larger clone differs from this one at a single base, so this may be a read error. The CDR3 is CSSSQPPGSASGYNEQFF. The CDR3 coding sequence is TGCTCCAGCAGCCAGCCCCCAGGCTCGGCTAGCGGGTACAATGAGCAGTTCTTC. The chain is built from TRBV4-1 and TRBJ2-1; TRBD2 matches at 8 bases. The CDR3 runs to 18 residues. Germline lookup yields CDR1 MGHRA and CDR2 YSYEKL.

There are many counts of this clonotype. The rearrangement uses TRBV24-1 and TRBJ2-2, with D tentatively TRBD2 (6 bases). Germline CDR1 reads KGHDR; CDR2 reads SFDVKD. Trimming cost V 3 bases and J 6 bases, with 10 bases left between them. The CDR3 has 14 amino acids. The CDR3 reads CATSDTGGAGELFF. In DNA, the CDR3 is TGTGCCACCAGTGATACAGGAGGGGCCGGGGAGCTGTTTTTT.

The chain uses TRBV6-2 or TRBV6-3 and TRBJ1-5; maybe TRBD1 (5 bases). V dropped 2 bases and J dropped 9 bases, with 26 bases sitting between them. Germline V lookup: CDR1 MNHEY, CDR2 SVGEGT. The CDR3 sequence is 18 residues long. CDR3: CASSYGPPVSGLLWPQHF. CDR3 DNA sequence: TGTGCCAGCAGTTACGGCCCCCCCGTTTCAGGGCTCCTTTGGCCCCAGCATTTT.

In its sample, this clonotype was seen many times. This chain uses TRBV20-1 with TRBJ2-1; 7 bases fit TRBD2. The V gene's germline CDR1 is DFQATT and CDR2 SNEGSKA (reference sequence). V lost 0 bases and J lost 1; bases outside the gene matches: 6. This CDR3 comprises 16 residues. The CDR3 DNA is TGCAGTGCTAGAGATAGGAGGCGGGGGTCCTACAATGAGCAGTTCTTC. It translates to CSARDRRRGSYNEQFF.

This clonotype was found many times. The chain is built from TRBV3-1 and TRBJ2-2, with D tentatively TRBD1 (5 bases). Germline CDR1 reads LGHDT; CDR2 reads YNNKEL (reference sequence). The V end lost 0 bases, the J end lost 0 bases, and 8 bases lay between the germline ends. The CDR3 covers 16 residues. The CDR3 DNA is TGTGCCAGCAGCCAAGATCTGACAGCGAACACCGGGGAGCTGTTTTTT. As protein: CASSQDLTANTGELFF. Full variable domain (outside the CDR3, taken from reference TRBV3-1 and TRBJ2-2): DTAVSQTPKYLVTQMGNDKSIKCEQNLGHDTMYWYKQDSKKFLKIMFSYNNKELIINETVPNRFSPKSPDKAHLNLHINSLELGDSAVYFCASSQDLTANTGELFFGEGSRLTVL.

This clonotype came up many times. The chain employs TRBV5-5 and TRBJ1-2; D gene uncertain. V was trimmed by 4 bases and J by 7 bases, leaving 8 bases between them. This CDR3 is 11 amino acids long. The V gene's germline CDR1 is SGHKS and CDR2 YYEKEE (reference sequence). The CDR3, as DNA: TGTGCCAGCAGCGTGAGCCGTGGCTACACCTTC. Its translation is CASSVSRGYTF.

V gene TRBV19 combines with J gene TRBJ2-3; 14 bases line up with TRBD2. The CDR3 has 15 amino acids. Trimming took 4 bases from V and 4 from J; bases not matched to a gene: 1. CDR1 is LNHDA, CDR2 SQIVND, per germline (reference sequence). The CDR3 protein is CASSTGLAGADTQYF. As DNA, the CDR3 is TGTGCCAGTAGTACGGGACTAGCGGGAGCAGATACGCAGTATTTT.

In its sample, this clonotype was seen many times. The V call is TRBV5-1, the J call TRBJ2-3; D may correspond to TRBD1 or TRBD2 (6 bases each). The V end lost 4 bases, the J end lost 1 base, and 19 bases lay between the germline ends. This CDR3 has 17 residues. The germline gives CDR1 SGHRS, CDR2 YFSETQ. The CDR3 DNA is TGCGCCAGCAGCGTGGGGGGCCGCGGGCACGGCACAGATACGCAGTATTTT. It encodes CASSVGGRGHGTDTQYF.